Below, 14 T cell receptor beta chains from the same sample are listed, as sequenced in a study of T cell responses to AZD1222 COVID-19 vaccine. Assay used: immunoSEQ multiplex PCR; TCRdb lists only in-frame clones, some missing. The table records about 110,000 clones, 82% of them present only once. Source: peripheral blood, taken on day 0 of AZD1222 vaccination. Receptors were obtained from an adult in good health.

The chain joins TRBV6-5 to TRBJ2-7; possible D gene TRBD1, 6 bases. CDR1 is MNHEY, CDR2 SVGAGI, per germline. The V gene lost 7 bases and the J gene lost 2 bases, with 15 bases spanning the gap. This CDR3 comprises 14 residues. CDR3 nucleotide sequence: TGTGCCAGCACCGACATCGGACAGACCTACGAGCAGTACTTC. The encoded protein is CASTDIGQTYEQYF.

The chain employs TRBV19 and TRBJ2-3; 11 positions match TRBD2. After removal of 3 bases from V and 1 base from J, the junction contained 9 bases not matched to a gene. CDR3 size: 18 residues. Germline CDR1 LNHDA, CDR2 SQIVND (reference sequence). The CDR3 region has the DNA TGTGCCAGTAGTATGGATAGCGGGGGGGCCCCTGGCACAGATACGCAGTATTTT. Protein sequence: CASSMDSGGAPGTDTQYF.

The CDR3 region is CASIKESAATNEKLFF. CDR3 in DNA: TGTGCCAGCATTAAAGAGTCGGCGGCAACTAATGAAAAACTGTTTTTT. V gene TRBV2 combines with J gene TRBJ1-4, with D unresolved. The CDR3 is made up of 16 amino acids. V was clipped by 7 bases and J by 0 bases, with 15 bases between them. Germline V gene sequence: CDR1 SNHLY, CDR2 FYNNEI.

The gene calls are TRBV6-1 and TRBJ1-4, with a possible D match to TRBD1 (5 bases). Between the trimmed V and J ends, which lost 1 base and 5 bases, there was a span of 11 bases. Per germline, CDR1 MNHNS and CDR2 SASEGT. The CDR3 has 15 residues. CDR3 sequence (DNA): TGTGCCAGCAGTGAAGGGGACTTTCAGAATGAAAAACTGTTTTTT. As protein: CASSEGDFQNEKLFF.

The chain carries TRBV6-2 or TRBV6-3 and TRBJ1-6, with TRBD1 as a possible D gene (5 bases). V was trimmed by 5 bases and J by 9 bases, leaving 20 bases between them. The V gene's germline CDR1 is MNHEY and CDR2 SVGEGT. This CDR3 spans 16 amino acids. The CDR3 DNA is TGTGCCAGCAGTACCGTGGCGGTAGGGGTTCTTTCACCCCTCCACTTT. This codes for CASSTVAVGVLSPLHF.

CDR3 nucleotide sequence: TGTGCCAGCAGCCCAGGGTTGGACTATGGCTACACCTTC. It translates to CASSPGLDYGYTF. The chain links TRBV14 to TRBJ1-2; D is perhaps TRBD1 (5 bases). Trimming shortened V by 4 bases and J by 3 bases, and 9 bases separated the two germline ends. The CDR3 has 13 amino acids. The germline CDR1 and CDR2 sequences are SGHDN and FVKESK.

This sequence joins TRBV6-6 and TRBJ1-3; possible D gene TRBD1, 6 bases. Trimming removed 2 bases at V and 3 bases at J, with 11 bases between. This CDR3 has 15 residues. Per the germline V gene, CDR1 is MNHNY and CDR2 is SVGAGI (reference sequence). CDR3: CASSYRGLGGNTIYF. Written as DNA, the CDR3 is TGTGCCAGCAGTTACCGGGGGCTCGGTGGAAACACCATATATTTT.

The CDR3 DNA is TGTGCCAGCAGCCATAAGGGGGTCCACGAGCAGTACTTC. It codes for CASSHKGVHEQYF. The chain combines TRBV5-6 with TRBJ2-7, with D perhaps matching TRBD1 (6 bases). Germline lookup yields CDR1 SGHDT and CDR2 YYEEEE. This CDR3 contains 13 residues. The V end lost 4 bases, the J end lost 5 bases, and 13 bases lay between the germline ends.

In its sample, this clone was seen a few times. This sequence joins TRBV6-2 or TRBV6-3 and TRBJ1-1; possible D gene TRBD1, 5 bases. The V gene lost 4 bases and the J gene lost 4 bases, with 19 bases spanning the gap. CDR3 length: 16 residues. Germline lookup yields CDR1 MNHEY and CDR2 SVGEGT. CDR3 sequence reads: CASSSPSGVGGTEAFF. The CDR3, as DNA: TGTGCCAGCAGTTCTCCCTCCGGGGTTGGGGGCACTGAAGCTTTCTTT.

This rearrangement joins TRBV9 to TRBJ2-3; unclear D gene. The CDR3 has 14 residues. Deletions cut 3 bases from V and 8 bases from J, with 16 bases between. Germline lookup yields CDR1 SGDLS and CDR2 YYNGEE. CDR3 sequence: CASSAPGVFRTQYF. The CDR3 DNA follows: TGTGCCAGCAGCGCACCCGGCGTCTTTCGTACGCAGTATTTT.

The chain uses TRBV7-2 and TRBJ1-5; D might be TRBD1 (5 bases). Between the trimmed V and J ends, which lost 5 bases and 0 bases, there was a span of 11 bases. The CDR3 sequence is 15 residues long. The germline V gene encodes CDR1 SGHTA and CDR2 FQGNSA. CDR3 coding DNA: TGTGCCAGCAGCCCCGACAGATATAGCAATCAGCCCCAGCATTTT. Translation gives CASSPDRYSNQPQHF.

In this sample, this clone turned up a few times. V is TRBV3-1 (or the pseudogene TRBV3-2) and J is TRBJ1-5; 10 positions agree with TRBD1. The CDR3 contains 16 residues. Per germline, CDR1 LGHDT and CDR2 YNNKEL (reference sequence). Germline trimming cut 4 bases from V and 5 bases from J; bases unmatched to any gene: 8. Written as DNA, the CDR3 is TGTGCCAGCAGCCCACGGGACAGGGGCATATATCAGCCCCAGCATTTT. Residues: CASSPRDRGIYQPQHF.

This clone turned up a few times. The chain has TRBV7-2 and TRBJ2-1; 7 bases are shared with TRBD2. The CDR3 contains 17 residues. Germline values: CDR1 SGHTA, CDR2 FQGNSA. V lost 2 bases, J lost 0 bases, and 7 bases stayed unmatched. CDR3 coding DNA: TGTGCCAGCAGCTTACTGACTAGCCGAATCTCCTACAATGAGCAGTTCTTC. Its translation: CASSLLTSRISYNEQFF.

The CDR3 loop reads CASSSYSGTLGAQPQHF. The CDR3 bases are TGTGCCAGCAGCTCCTATAGCGGGACCCTAGGAGCTCAGCCCCAGCATTTT. V and J are TRBV5-6 and TRBJ1-5; D possibly corresponds to TRBD1 (5 bases). Trimming shortened V by 3 bases and J by 6 bases, and 22 bases separated the two germline ends. The CDR3 totals 17 residues. The V gene's germline CDR1 is SGHDT and CDR2 YYEEEE.